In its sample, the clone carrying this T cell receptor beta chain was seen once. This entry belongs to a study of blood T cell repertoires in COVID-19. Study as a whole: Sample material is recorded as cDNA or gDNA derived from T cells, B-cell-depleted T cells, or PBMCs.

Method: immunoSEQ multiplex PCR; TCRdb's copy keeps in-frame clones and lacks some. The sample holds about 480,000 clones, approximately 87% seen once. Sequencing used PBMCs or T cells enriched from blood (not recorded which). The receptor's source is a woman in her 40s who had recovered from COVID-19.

CDR3 DNA sequence: TGTGCCAGCAGCTTAGTTGCCGGGGGCTACGAGCAGTACTTC. Translating it yields CASSLVAGGYEQYF. The chain has TRBV7-2 and TRBJ2-7; a possible D gene is TRBD2 (6 bases). The CDR3 is 14 amino acids. V was trimmed by 1 base and J by 3 bases, leaving 10 bases between them. Germline V CDR1 and CDR2: SGHTA, FQGNSA.